This T cell receptor (beta chain) was recorded in a study of blood T cell repertoires in COVID-19. In the study overall: Collection of acute and convalescent COVID-19 samples took place in the United States, Italy and Spain. The analysed material was cDNA or gDNA that came from T cells, B-cell-depleted T cells, or PBMCs.

Source study methods: Estimated nucleated cell counts came from reference gene primer amplification. This table comes from immunoSEQ multiplex PCR, and its TCRdb copy is limited to in-frame clones, with some not included. From that table come the V and J calls and clone size; the DNA was used to work out D and trimming. The sample gives 65,000 to 90,000 clones, 80% to 85% of which show up once; around 28% is in the top ten. The germline V gene encodes CDR1 SGDLS and CDR2 YYNGEE. V trimming: 4 bases; J trimming: 8 bases; junction bases outside the gene matches: 13. CDR3 size: 16 residues. This sequence was found in a human donor in a cohort sampled during active COVID-19. The sequenced sample consisted of peripheral blood. The chain uses TRBV9 and TRBJ2-1; 9 nucleotides match TRBD2. The CDR3 protein is CASSWVAGALHDEQFF. CDR3 coding DNA: TGTGCCAGCAGCTGGGTAGCGGGGGCACTACACGATGAGCAGTTCTTC.